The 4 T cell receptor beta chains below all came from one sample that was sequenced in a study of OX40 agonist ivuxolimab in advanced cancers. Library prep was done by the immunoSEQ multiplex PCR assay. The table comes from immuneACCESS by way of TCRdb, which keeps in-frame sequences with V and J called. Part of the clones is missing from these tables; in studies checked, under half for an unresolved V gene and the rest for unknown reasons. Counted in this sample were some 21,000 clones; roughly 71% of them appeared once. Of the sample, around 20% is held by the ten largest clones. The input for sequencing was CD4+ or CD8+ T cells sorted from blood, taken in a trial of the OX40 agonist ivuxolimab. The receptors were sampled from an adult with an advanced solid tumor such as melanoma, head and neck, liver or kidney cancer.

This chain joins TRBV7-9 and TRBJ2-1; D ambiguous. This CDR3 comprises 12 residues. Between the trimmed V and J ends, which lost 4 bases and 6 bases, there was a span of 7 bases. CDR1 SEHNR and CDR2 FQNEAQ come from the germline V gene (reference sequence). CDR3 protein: CASSSPGNEQFF. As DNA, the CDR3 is TGTGCCAGCAGCTCCCCGGGCAATGAGCAGTTCTTC.

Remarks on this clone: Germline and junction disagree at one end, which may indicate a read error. CDR3 sequence reads: CASSALTGVSSYEQYF. For the CDR3, the DNA is TGCGCCAGCAGCGCCCTCACAGGGGTCAGCTCCTACGAGCAGTACTTC. V is TRBV5-4 and J is TRBJ2-7; the match to TRBD1 covers 7 bases. CDR3 length equals 16 residues. The V gene's germline CDR1 is SGHNT and CDR2 YYREEE (reference sequence). Using reference TRBV5-4 and TRBJ2-7 for the parts outside the CDR3, the full variable domain is ETGVTQSPTHLIKTRGQQVTLRCSSQSGHNTVSWYQQALGQGPQFIFQYYREEENGRGNFPPRFSGLQFPNYSSELNVNALELDDSALYLCASSALTGVSSYEQYFGPGTRLTVT.

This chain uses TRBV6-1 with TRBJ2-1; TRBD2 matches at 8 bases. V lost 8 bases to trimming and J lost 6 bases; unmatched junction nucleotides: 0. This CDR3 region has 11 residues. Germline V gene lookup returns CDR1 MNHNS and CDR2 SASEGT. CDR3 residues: CASLAGNEQFF. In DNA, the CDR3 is TGTGCCAGCCTAGCGGGCAATGAGCAGTTCTTC.

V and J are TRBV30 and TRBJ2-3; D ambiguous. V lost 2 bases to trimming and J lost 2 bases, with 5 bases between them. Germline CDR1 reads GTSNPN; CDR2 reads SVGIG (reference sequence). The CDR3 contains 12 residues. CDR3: CAWSSPTDTQYF. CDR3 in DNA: TGTGCCTGGAGTTCCCCCACAGATACGCAGTATTTT.